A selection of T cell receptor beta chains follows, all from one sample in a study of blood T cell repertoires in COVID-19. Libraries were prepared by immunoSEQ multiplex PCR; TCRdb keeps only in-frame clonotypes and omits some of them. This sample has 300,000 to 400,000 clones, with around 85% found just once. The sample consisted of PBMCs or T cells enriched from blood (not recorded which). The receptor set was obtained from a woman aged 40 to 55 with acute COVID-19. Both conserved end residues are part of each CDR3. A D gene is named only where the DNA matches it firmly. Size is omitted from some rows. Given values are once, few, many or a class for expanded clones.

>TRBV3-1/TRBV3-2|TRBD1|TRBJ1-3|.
CASSQTGGAGENTIYF
TGTGCCAGCAGCCAAACAGGGGGCGCGGGGGAGAACACCATATATTTT
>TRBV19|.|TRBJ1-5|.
CASSIRGNQPQHF
TGTGCCAGTAGTATTAGAGGCAATCAGCCCCAGCATTTT
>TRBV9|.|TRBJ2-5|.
CASSGGDSQETQYF
TGTGCCAGCAGCGGGGGGGACAGCCAAGAGACCCAGTACTTC
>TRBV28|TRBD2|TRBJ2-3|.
CASSTSSGGGARPDTQYF
TGTGCCAGCTCCACCTCTAGCGGGGGGGGAGCCCGGCCAGATACGCAGTATTTT
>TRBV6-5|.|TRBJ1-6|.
CASTRQNNSPLHF
TGTGCCAGCACAAGACAGAATAATTCACCCCTCCACTTT
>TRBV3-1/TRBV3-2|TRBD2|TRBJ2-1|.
CASSQDVMRAGVYNEQFF
TGTGCCAGCAGCCAAGATGTTATGCGGGCGGGGGTTTACAATGAGCAGTTCTTC
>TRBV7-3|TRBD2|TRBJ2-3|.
CASSYGLAGSSTDTQYF
TGTGCCAGCAGCTATGGACTAGCGGGGTCTAGCACAGATACGCAGTATTTT
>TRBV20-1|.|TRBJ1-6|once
CSASPTANSPLHF
TGCAGTGCTAGTCCGACAGCCAATTCACCCCTCCACTTT
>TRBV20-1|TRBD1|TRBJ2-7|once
CSASDPRDRGAYEQYF
TGCAGTGCTAGTGACCCTCGGGACAGGGGGGCCTACGAGCAGTACTTC
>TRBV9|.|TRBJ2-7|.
CASSVAGTFTDEQYF
TGTGCCAGCAGCGTGGCCGGGACTTTTACCGACGAGCAGTACTTC
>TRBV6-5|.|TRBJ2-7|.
CASKTGLSSYEQYF
TGTGCCAGCAAAACAGGGCTAAGCTCCTACGAGCAGTACTTC
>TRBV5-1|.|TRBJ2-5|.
CASSLGPSETQYF
TGCGCCAGCAGCTTGGGGCCGTCGGAGACCCAGTACTTC
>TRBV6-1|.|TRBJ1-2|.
CASSEPLELNYGYTF
TGTGCCAGCAGTGAACCCCTAGAACTCAACTATGGCTACACCTTC
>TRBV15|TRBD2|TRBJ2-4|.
CATSRGLAGGKNIQYF
TGTGCCACCAGCCGGGGACTAGCGGGAGGCAAAAACATTCAGTACTTC
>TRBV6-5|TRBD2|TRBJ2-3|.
CASRDSGGSTDTQYF
TGTGCCAGCAGGGACAGCGGGGGGAGCACAGATACGCAGTATTTT
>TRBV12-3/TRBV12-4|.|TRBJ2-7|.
CASSLQGPSEQYF
TGTGCCAGCAGCCTTCAGGGGCCCTCCGAGCAGTACTTC
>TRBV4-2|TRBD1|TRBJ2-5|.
CASSQDRDGETQYF
TGTGCCAGCAGCCAGGACAGGGATGGCGAGACCCAGTACTTC
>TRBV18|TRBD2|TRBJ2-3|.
CASSPISGGTDTQYF
TGTGCCAGCTCACCAATTAGCGGGGGCACAGATACGCAGTATTTT
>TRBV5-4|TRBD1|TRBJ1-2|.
CASSLGQGLGYGYTF
TGTGCCAGCAGCTTGGGACAGGGGCTGGGCTATGGCTACACCTTC
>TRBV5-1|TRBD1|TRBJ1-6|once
CASSPRTGGPYNSPLHF
TGCGCCAGCAGCCCTCGGACAGGGGGCCCCTATAATTCACCCCTCCACTTT
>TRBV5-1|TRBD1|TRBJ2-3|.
CASSLGTGGADTQYF
TGCGCCAGCAGCTTGGGGACAGGGGGCGCAGATACGCAGTATTTT
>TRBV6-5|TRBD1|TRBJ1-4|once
CASGQGGKHEKLFF
TGTGCCAGCGGCCAAGGGGGCAAGCATGAAAAACTGTTTTTT
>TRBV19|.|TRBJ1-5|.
CASSIKSGSNQPQHF
TGTGCCAGTAGTATTAAGTCCGGGAGCAATCAGCCCCAGCATTTT
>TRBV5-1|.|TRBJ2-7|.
CASSWGEGFEQYF
TGCGCCAGCAGCTGGGGGGAAGGGTTCGAGCAGTACTTC
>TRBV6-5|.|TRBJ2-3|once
CASSYSRFGADTQYF
TGTGCCAGCAGTTACTCGAGATTTGGAGCAGATACGCAGTATTTT
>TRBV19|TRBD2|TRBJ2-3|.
CASSGLAQNTDTQYF
TGTGCCAGTTCCGGACTAGCGCAAAACACAGATACGCAGTATTTT
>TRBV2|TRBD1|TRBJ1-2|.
CASSLGQGSYGYTF
TGTGCCAGCAGTCTCGGACAGGGAAGCTATGGCTACACCTTC
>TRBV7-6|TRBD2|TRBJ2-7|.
CASSPLAGGASYEQYF
TGTGCCAGCAGCCCGCTAGCGGGAGGGGCCTCCTACGAGCAGTACTTC
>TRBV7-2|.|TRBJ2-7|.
CASSFLHSSSYEQYF
TGTGCCAGCAGCTTTCTCCATTCCAGCTCCTACGAGCAGTACTTC
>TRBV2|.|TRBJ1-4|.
CASSGRRTNEKLFF
TGTGCCAGCAGTGGACGGAGAACTAATGAAAAACTGTTTTTT
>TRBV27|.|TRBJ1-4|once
CASSPPNEKLFF
TGTGCCAGCAGTCCTCCGAATGAAAAACTGTTTTTT
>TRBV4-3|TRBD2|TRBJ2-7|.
CASSQDVGGGEQYF
TGCGCCAGCAGCCAAGATGTGGGGGGGGGCGAGCAGTACTTC
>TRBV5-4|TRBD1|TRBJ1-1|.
CASIKVGTGGRMNTEAFF
TGTGCCAGCATCAAAGTAGGGACAGGGGGACGAATGAACACTGAAGCTTTCTTT
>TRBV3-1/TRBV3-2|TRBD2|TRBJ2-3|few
CASSRGGANPTDTQYF
TGTGCCAGCAGCCGCGGGGGGGCCAATCCCACAGATACGCAGTATTTT
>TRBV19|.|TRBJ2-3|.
CASRENGDYTDTQYF
TGTGCCAGTAGAGAAAACGGAGACTACACAGATACGCAGTATTTT
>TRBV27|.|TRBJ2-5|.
CASSLRGGETQYF
TGTGCCAGCAGTTTAAGGGGGGGGGAGACCCAGTACTTC
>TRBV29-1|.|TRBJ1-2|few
CSVEAGQIRKGAGYTF
TGCAGCGTTGAAGCCGGACAAATTCGTAAAGGGGCTGGCTACACCTTC
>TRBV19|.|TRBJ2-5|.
CASSGGMQETQYF
TGTGCCAGTAGTGGGGGGATGCAAGAGACCCAGTACTTC
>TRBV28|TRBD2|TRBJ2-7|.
CASSSSSGTLYEQYF
TGTGCCAGCAGTTCTTCTAGCGGGACACTCTACGAGCAGTACTTC
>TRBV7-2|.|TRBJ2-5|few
CASSLRGTQETQYF
TGTGCCAGCAGCTTACGGGGGACGCAAGAGACCCAGTACTTC
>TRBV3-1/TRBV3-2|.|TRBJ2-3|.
CASSQALGSTDTQYF
TGTGCCAGCAGCCAAGCGCTAGGATCTACAGATACGCAGTATTTT
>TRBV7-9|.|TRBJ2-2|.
CASSPNTWWQNTGELFF
TGTGCCAGCAGCCCAAATACATGGTGGCAGAACACCGGGGAGCTGTTTTTT
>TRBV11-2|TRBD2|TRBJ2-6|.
CASSFRRGGPSGANVLTF
TGTGCCAGCAGCTTCAGGCGGGGGGGCCCTTCTGGGGCCAACGTCCTGACTTTC
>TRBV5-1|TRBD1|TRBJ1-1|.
CASSLEGARNTEAFF
TGCGCCAGCAGCTTGGAGGGGGCGCGGAACACTGAAGCTTTCTTT
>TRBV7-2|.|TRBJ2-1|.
CASSGSSYNEQFF
TGTGCCAGCAGCGGGAGTTCCTACAATGAGCAGTTCTTC
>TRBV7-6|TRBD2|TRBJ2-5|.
CASSLGPSGNQETQYF
TGTGCCAGCAGCTTAGGCCCTAGCGGGAACCAAGAGACCCAGTACTTC
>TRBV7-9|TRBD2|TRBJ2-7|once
CASSPGWLGGNEQYF
TGTGCCAGCAGCCCCGGGTGGCTGGGGGGGAACGAGCAGTACTTC